One sample yielded the 16 T cell receptor beta chains listed below, sequenced in a study of Ad26.COV2.S vaccination and SARS-CoV-2 variants. The assay was immunoSEQ multiplex PCR, and TCRdb's table has in-frame clones only and misses some. The sample contains approximately 280,000 clones, 87% of which appear only once. Treatment here: about 20 received Ad26.COV2.S at low or high dose, single or two shots; about 5 received placebo; per-sample allocation not given. Collection of samples fell on day 63 after the first vaccine or placebo injection. Material: peripheral blood, obtained in a trial of Ad26.COV2.S vaccine versus placebo. The receptors originated from a person aged 18-65 years who received the Ad26.COV2.S COVID-19 vaccine or a placebo.

V usage is TRBV7-2 and J usage is TRBJ1-2, with D perhaps TRBD1 (5 bases). The germline V and J ends were trimmed by 5 bases and 1 base, with 11 bases remaining between them. The CDR3 is made up of 14 amino acids. Germline V gives CDR1 SGHTA, CDR2 FQGNSA. CDR3 loop: CASSPTTVNYGYTF. The DNA of the CDR3 is TGTGCCAGCAGCCCGACGACAGTTAACTATGGCTACACCTTC.

The rearrangement joins TRBV18 to TRBJ2-7; maybe TRBD1 (6 bases). Germline CDR1 KGHSH, CDR2 LQKENI. The CDR3 length is 15 residues. The V gene lost 4 bases and the J gene lost 3 bases, with 16 bases spanning the gap. The DNA for the CDR3 is TGTGCCAGCTCACTTCAGGGGACGGGCTACTACGAGCAGTACTTC. This gives the protein CASSLQGTGYYEQYF.

This clone was picked up a small number of times. The genes are TRBV2 and TRBJ2-3; D remains ambiguous. CDR1 and CDR2 (germline): SNHLY, FYNNEI. The CDR3 runs 14 residues. With 0 bases removed from V and 3 bases from J, the gap between germline ends came to 7 bases. The CDR3 DNA sequence: TGTGCCAGCAGTGAAGCGCCCAGAACAGATACGCAGTATTTT. This encodes CASSEAPRTDTQYF.

In its sample, this clone was seen once. The chain links TRBV27 to TRBJ1-2; TRBD1 matches 10 bases. The length of the CDR3 is 16 residues. V shed 7 bases, J shed 4 bases, and the junction held 12 bases outside the gene matches. The germline V gene has CDR1 MNHEY and CDR2 SMNVEV (reference sequence). The CDR3 spells CASTDRGPRSAYGYTF. DNA of the CDR3: TGTGCCAGCACAGACAGGGGGCCTCGTTCTGCCTATGGCTACACCTTC.

The V and J genes are TRBV5-6 and TRBJ2-7, with TRBD1 as a possible D gene (6 bases). Germline loops: CDR1 SGHDT, CDR2 YYEEEE. V lost 4 bases and J 2 bases, leaving 13 bases between the germline ends. The CDR3 sequence is 14 residues long. This CDR3 reads CASSVRDITYEQYF. CDR3 DNA: TGTGCCAGCAGCGTCCGGGACATCACCTACGAGCAGTACTTC.

The rearrangement joins TRBV27 to TRBJ1-5, with no clear D. Trimming cost V 7 bases and J 0 bases, with 10 bases left between them. The CDR3 loop spans 14 amino acids. Germline V gene data show CDR1 as MNHEY and CDR2 as SMNVEV (reference sequence). CDR3: CASKGGTSNQPQHF. The DNA of the CDR3 is TGTGCCAGCAAGGGAGGCACTAGCAATCAGCCCCAGCATTTT.

This clone was counted a few times. The chain combines TRBV5-1 with TRBJ1-5, with 7 bases that match TRBD1. V lost 0 bases and J lost 4; bases outside the gene matches: 4. The CDR3 length is 15 residues. The germline V gene encodes CDR1 SGHRS and CDR2 YFSETQ. CDR3 DNA sequence: TGCGCCAGCAGCTTGGGAGGGGGCGCGAATCAGCCCCAGCATTTT. Residues: CASSLGGGANQPQHF.

The chain uses TRBV18 and TRBJ2-2, with D maybe TRBD1 (5 bases). V gave up 4 bases and J gave up 1 base, with 7 bases separating them. This CDR3 contains 14 residues. Germline V gene lookup returns CDR1 KGHSH and CDR2 LQKENI. The CDR3 sequence is CASSLQGNTGELFF. In DNA, the CDR3 is TGTGCCAGCTCACTTCAGGGGAACACCGGGGAGCTGTTTTTT.

CDR3 nucleotides: TGTGCCTGCCGGTACAGGGACCCTGACCGTTATCGGGAGCAGTACTTC. Its protein is CACRYRDPDRYREQYF. The chain is built from TRBV30 and TRBJ2-7; the D gene is possibly TRBD1 (6 bases). This CDR3 is 16 amino acids long. V was shortened by 6 bases and J by 7 bases, with 28 bases between the two germline ends. Per germline, CDR1 GTSNPN and CDR2 SVGIG (reference sequence).

The CDR3 sequence: CASSWDSLDTEAFF. The CDR3, as DNA: TGTGCCAGCAGCTGGGACAGCTTAGACACTGAAGCTTTCTTT. The genes are TRBV6-2 or TRBV6-3 and TRBJ1-1; 7 nucleotides line up with TRBD1. The CDR3 runs 14 residues. After removal of 6 bases from V and 3 bases from J, the junction contained 7 bases not matched to a gene. Germline V lookup: CDR1 MNHEY, CDR2 SVGEGT.

The chain joins TRBV30 to TRBJ2-2; TRBD1 matches 7 bases. The V and J ends lost 8 bases and 2 bases, in that order; junction bases with no gene match: 5. This CDR3 has 13 residues. In germline, CDR1 is GTSNPN, CDR2 SVGIG (reference sequence). Here the CDR3 reads CALRQGNTGELFF. Written as DNA, the CDR3 is TGTGCCCTTAGACAGGGAAACACCGGGGAGCTGTTTTTT.

This chain connects TRBV2 to TRBJ2-4; a possible D gene is TRBD1 (6 bases). The germline V gene encodes CDR1 SNHLY and CDR2 FYNNEI. This CDR3 comprises 16 residues. The V and J ends lost 3 bases and 2 bases respectively, with 14 bases between them. The CDR3 spells CASSELGGKSKNIQYF. The DNA for the CDR3 is TGTGCCAGCAGTGAGCTTGGGGGCAAGTCCAAAAACATTCAGTACTTC.

In this sample, this clone turned up once. The chain is built from TRBV27 and TRBJ2-5; TRBD2 agrees at 7 bases. Unmatched junction bases numbered 5, after V lost 5 bases and J lost 5 bases. Per the germline V gene, CDR1 is MNHEY and CDR2 is SMNVEV (reference sequence). The length of the CDR3 is 13 residues. The CDR3 DNA is TGTGCCAGCAGTCAACCCGGGGGGGAGACCCAGTACTTC. It translates to CASSQPGGETQYF.

The V and J genes are TRBV5-1 and TRBJ2-5; 10 bases fit TRBD2. Germline values: CDR1 SGHRS, CDR2 YFSETQ. The CDR3 has 18 amino acids. V shed 4 bases, J shed 2 bases, and the junction held 14 bases outside the gene matches. The CDR3 DNA follows: TGCGCCAGCAGCCAGAACCCCACGAGCGGGGGGGGACAAGAGACCCAGTACTTC. This gives the protein CASSQNPTSGGGQETQYF.

The V and J genes are TRBV11-2 and TRBJ2-1; 12 bases agree with TRBD2. This CDR3 contains 17 residues. Germline CDR1 SGHAT, CDR2 FQNNGV. V was clipped by 2 bases and J by 5 bases; unmatched bases: 7. The CDR3 loop is CASSLRLAGERNNEQFF. CDR3 coding DNA: TGTGCCAGCAGCTTAAGACTAGCGGGAGAGCGGAACAATGAGCAGTTCTTC. Full variable domain (missing parts from reference TRBV11-2 and TRBJ2-1): EAGVAQSPRYKIIEKRQSVAFWCNPISGHATLYWYQQILGQGPKLLIQFQNNGVVDDSQLPKDRFSAERLKGVDSTLKIQPAKLEDSAVYLCASSLRLAGERNNEQFFGPGTRLTVL.

The chain joins TRBV24-1 to TRBJ2-2; TRBD1 matches at 8 bases. This CDR3 region has 16 residues. The V segment lost 9 bases and the J segment 1 base; nucleotides outside the gene matches: 9. Germline values: CDR1 KGHDR, CDR2 SFDVKD. The CDR3 coding sequence is TGTGCCACCTCGTCCCCGACAGGGGAGAACACCGGGGAGCTGTTTTTT. Protein product: CATSSPTGENTGELFF.